This T cell receptor (beta chain) is from a study of cytomegalovirus exposure and HLA in healthy donors. The overall study: Earlier work reported 117 million unique TCR beta sequences from roughly 180 million T cells. Overall study findings and caveats: Segments of the TCR beta V type were, in most cases, productive about 87% or about 30% of the time in an earlier analysis. Among TCR beta chains, those listed as cytomegalovirus-associated numbered fewer than 200.

Details on this clone: As yet, its antigen is unknown.

V lost 5 bases, J lost 4 bases, and 5 bases stayed unmatched. Germline V gene data show CDR1 as SGHTA and CDR2 as FQGNSA. The CDR3 contains 14 residues. The PCR made use of 60 Vbeta and 13 Jbeta primers. Generated by immunoSEQ multiplex PCR, the TCRdb table keeps only in-frame clones and is missing some. The sample table sets out roughly 120,000 clones. Sequencing was performed on PBMCs. V and J are TRBV7-2 and TRBJ1-3; 7 bases fit TRBD1. The origin of this receptor is a man aged 25 to 45 in good health and CMV-seronegative. The CDR3 nucleotides are TGTGCCAGCAGCCCCGACAGGGTAGGAAACACCATATATTTT. Amino acid sequence: CASSPDRVGNTIYF.